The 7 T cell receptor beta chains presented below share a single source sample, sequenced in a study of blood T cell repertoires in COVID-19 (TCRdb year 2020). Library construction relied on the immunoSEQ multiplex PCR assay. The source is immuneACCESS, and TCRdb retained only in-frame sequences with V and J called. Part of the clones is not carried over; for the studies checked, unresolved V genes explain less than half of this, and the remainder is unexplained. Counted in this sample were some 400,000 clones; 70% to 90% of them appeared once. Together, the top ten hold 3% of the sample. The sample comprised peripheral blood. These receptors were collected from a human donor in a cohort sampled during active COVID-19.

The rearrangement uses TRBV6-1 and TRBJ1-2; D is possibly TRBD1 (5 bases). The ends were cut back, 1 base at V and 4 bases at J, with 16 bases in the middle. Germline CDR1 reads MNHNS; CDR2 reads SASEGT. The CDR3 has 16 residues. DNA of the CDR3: TGTGCCAGCAGTGAAGAAAGGGGCCAACGATTCTATGGCTACACCTTC. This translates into CASSEERGQRFYGYTF.

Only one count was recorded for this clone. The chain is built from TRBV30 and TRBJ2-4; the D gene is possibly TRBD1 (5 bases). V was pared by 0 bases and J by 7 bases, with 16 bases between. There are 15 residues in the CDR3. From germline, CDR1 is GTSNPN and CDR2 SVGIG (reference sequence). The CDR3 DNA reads TGTGCCTGGAGTGTACTCGGCAGGGAAGGGAACATTCAGTACTTC. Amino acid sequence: CAWSVLGREGNIQYF.

DNA for the CDR3: TGCGCCAGCAGCCAAGACCAATTACAGCTGGACGGATACTCAGGGGACACTGAAGCTTTCTTT. It translates to CASSQDQLQLDGYSGDTEAFF. The V and J genes are TRBV4-1 and TRBJ1-1, with D tentatively TRBD1 (6 bases). This CDR3 is built from 21 residues. From germline, CDR1 is MGHRA and CDR2 YSYEKL. Between the trimmed V and J ends, which lost 0 bases and 3 bases, there was a span of 29 bases.

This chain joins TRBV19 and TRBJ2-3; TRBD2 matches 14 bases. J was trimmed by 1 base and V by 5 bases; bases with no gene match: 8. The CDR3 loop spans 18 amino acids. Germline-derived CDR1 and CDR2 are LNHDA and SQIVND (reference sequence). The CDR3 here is CASSPRLAGGLGTDTQYF. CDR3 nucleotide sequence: TGTGCCAGTAGTCCGCGACTAGCGGGGGGGCTTGGCACAGATACGCAGTATTTT.

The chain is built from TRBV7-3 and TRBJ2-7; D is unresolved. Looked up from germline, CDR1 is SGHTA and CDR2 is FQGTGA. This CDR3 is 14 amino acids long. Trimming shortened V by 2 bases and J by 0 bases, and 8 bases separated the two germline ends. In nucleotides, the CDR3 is TGTGCCAGCAGCTTATATTACAGCTCCTACGAGCAGTACTTC. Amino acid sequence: CASSLYYSSYEQYF. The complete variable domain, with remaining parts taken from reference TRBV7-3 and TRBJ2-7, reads GAGVSQTPSNKVTEKGKYVELRCDPISGHTALYWYRQSLGQGPEFLIYFQGTGAADDSGLPNDRFFAVRPEGSVSTLKIQRTERGDSAVYLCASSLYYSSYEQYFGPGTRLTVT.

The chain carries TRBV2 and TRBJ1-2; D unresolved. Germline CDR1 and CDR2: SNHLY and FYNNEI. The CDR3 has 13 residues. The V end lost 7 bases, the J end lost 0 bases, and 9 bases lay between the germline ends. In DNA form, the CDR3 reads TGTGCCAGCACCTTGACTACTAACTATGGCTACACCTTC. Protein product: CASTLTTNYGYTF.

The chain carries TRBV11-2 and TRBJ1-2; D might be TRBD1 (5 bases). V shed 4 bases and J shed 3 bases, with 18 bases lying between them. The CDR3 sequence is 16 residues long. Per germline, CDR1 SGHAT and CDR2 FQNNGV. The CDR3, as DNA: TGTGCCAGCAGCTCAAAGAGGGGCAGCGGGGACTATGGCTACACCTTC. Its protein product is CASSSKRGSGDYGYTF.